This TCR beta chain was retrieved from a study of T cell changes during pregnancy in multiple sclerosis. The V segment lost 7 bases and the J segment 2 bases; nucleotides outside the gene matches: 3. The germline V gene encodes CDR1 MDHEN and CDR2 SYDVKM. The CDR3 covers 13 residues. Assay used: immunoSEQ multiplex PCR; TCRdb lists only in-frame clones, some missing. The table has some 97,000 clones, 92% seen once. Sequenced here: peripheral blood, sampled after pregnancy. The chain employs TRBV28 and TRBJ2-7; 9 positions agree with TRBD1. The sequence came from a female donor with multiple sclerosis, enrolled in a pregnancy study. The CDR3 region has the DNA TGTGCCAGCAAAGGGACAGGGCCCTACGAGCAGTACTTC. Translated: CASKGTGPYEQYF.